The clone carrying this T cell receptor beta chain showed up many times. The target antigen is unknown. The sample is drawn from a study of T cells in Graves' hyperthyroidism and ophthalmopathy. Study findings and constraints: Most thyroid clonotypes that were expanded above 0.001 also turned up in blood.

Using RNA transcripts as the source, TCR beta CDR3 regions were amplified. The HTBI primer set served for first-round RT-PCR of the TCR CDR3. Via MiXCR, TCRdb re-called the multiplex PCR reads, giving one row per CDR3 protein. Of approximately 350,000 distinct CDR3 sequences in the sample, around 15% were seen once. Germline V lookup: CDR1 SNHLY, CDR2 FYNNEI. The V and J ends lost 5 bases and 3 bases, in that order; junction bases with no gene match: 4. The CDR3 is 15 residues long. This clonotype was obtained from a woman in her sixties or seventies with Graves' ophthalmopathy. The sample was blood. The rearrangement joins TRBV2 to TRBJ2-7; 13 bases are shared with TRBD2. CDR3 nucleotide sequence: TGTGCCAGCAGTTGGGGGACTAGCGGGAACTACGAGCAGTACTTC. It encodes CASSWGTSGNYEQYF. The full variable domain, with the rest looked up from reference TRBV2 and TRBJ2-7, is EPEVTQTPSHQVTQMGQEVILRCVPISNHLYFYWYRQILGQKVEFLVSFYNNEISEKSEIFDDQFSVERPDGSNFTLKIRSTKLEDSAMYFCASSWGTSGNYEQYFGPGTRLTVT.